This T cell receptor beta chain was sequenced for a study of response to subunit inactivated influenza vaccine. General observations from the study: That few new T cells are recruited by each seasonal influenza vaccination was the authors' suggestion.

The CDR3 totals 12 residues. CDR1 and CDR2 (germline): SGHRS, YFSETQ. The V gene end was trimmed by 4 bases and the J gene end by 8 bases; junction bases not matched to a gene: 4. In regard to this clonotype: Antigen unknown.

TCRdb called the RT-PCR reads again in MiXCR, with one record for every CDR3 protein. The data contain a few hundred thousand distinct CDR3 sequences, approximately 14% of them seen just once; the ten biggest clones take up over 8.5%. This rearrangement joins TRBV5-1 to TRBJ1-2, with 8 bases fitting TRBD1. This TCR came from a man aged 45-60 years who received an inactivated influenza vaccine. The specimen comprised PBMCs from blood, sampled approximately 13 days after vaccination. CDR3 nucleotide sequence: TGCGCCAGCAGCAAGGGACAGGACGGCTACACCTTC. Protein product: CASSKGQDGYTF.